The 32 T cell receptor beta chains in this list originate from one sample, sequenced in a study of T cell responses to AZD1222 COVID-19 vaccine. Clones were sequenced by immunoSEQ multiplex PCR, and TCRdb holds only the in-frame ones, with some missing. The sample holds about 89,000 clones, approximately 89% seen once. This specimen was peripheral blood, taken on day 0 of MenACWY control vaccination. The receptors originated from an adult in good health.

The chain uses TRBV29-1 and TRBJ2-5; 7 bases fit TRBD2. V lost 7 bases and J lost 5; bases outside the gene matches: 10. This CDR3 spans 13 amino acids. Germline CDR1 reads SQVTM; CDR2 reads ANQGSEA. CDR3 nucleotide sequence: TGCAGCGCCCCAGCGGGGTATCGGGAGACCCAGTACTTC. Translation: CSAPAGYRETQYF.

This sequence joins TRBV19 and TRBJ1-5; D is uncertain. Trimming took 6 bases from V and 5 from J, leaving 11 bases between them. This CDR3 is 13 amino acids long. CDR1 and CDR2 (germline): LNHDA, SQIVND (reference sequence). The CDR3 DNA reads TGTGCCAGTAGAGATACCACCGATCAGCCCCAGCATTTT. Protein: CASRDTTDQPQHF.

This chain joins TRBV28 and TRBJ1-2, with 7 bases identical to TRBD1. The germline CDR1 and CDR2 sequences are MDHEN and SYDVKM. J lost 4 bases, V lost 11 bases, and 7 bases had no gene match. This CDR3 is built from 12 residues. In nucleotides, the CDR3 is TGTGCCGCTTTAGGGGGCCTCTATGGCTACACCTTC. As protein: CAALGGLYGYTF.

In DNA, the CDR3 is TGTGCCAGCAGTGTGGGCACTTTCAGGGAAAATCAGCCCCAGCATTTT. Amino acids: CASSVGTFRENQPQHF. This chain joins TRBV6-1 and TRBJ1-5, with D tentatively TRBD1 (5 bases). The CDR3 is 16 amino acids. Trimming stripped 4 bases from V and 4 bases from J, with 17 bases between. Looked up from germline, CDR1 is MNHNS and CDR2 is SASEGT.

This rearrangement joins TRBV7-8 to TRBJ2-7, with D uncertain. The CDR3 consists of 13 residues. Germline values: CDR1 SGHVS, CDR2 FQNEAQ. Trimming removed 0 bases at V and 2 bases at J, with 5 bases between. CDR3 loop: CASSLAPTYEQYF. The CDR3 DNA reads TGTGCCAGCAGCTTAGCTCCCACCTACGAGCAGTACTTC.

The V and J genes are TRBV4-1 and TRBJ2-7; the match to TRBD2 covers 10 bases. Germline loops: CDR1 MGHRA, CDR2 YSYEKL. After removal of 0 bases from V and 4 bases from J, the junction contained 15 bases not matched to a gene. This CDR3 has 19 amino acids. The CDR3 sequence: CASSQDLVGVAGGKYEQYF. The CDR3, as DNA: TGCGCCAGCAGCCAAGATCTGGTGGGAGTAGCGGGAGGCAAATACGAGCAGTACTTC.

The gene calls are TRBV5-1 and TRBJ2-2, with a tentative D call TRBD2 (6 bases). Germline V CDR1 and CDR2: SGHRS, YFSETQ. This CDR3 is built from 15 residues. V gave up 0 bases and J gave up 4 bases, with 10 bases separating them. CDR3 residues: CASSLGVEGTGELFF. The CDR3 DNA reads as TGCGCCAGCAGCTTGGGAGTGGAGGGCACCGGGGAGCTGTTTTTT.

The rearrangement joins TRBV25-1 to TRBJ2-3, with D perhaps assigned TRBD1 or TRBD2 (5 bases each). V was cut by 6 bases and J by 14 bases, with 15 bases left in between. The CDR3 has 11 residues. Germline V gene data show CDR1 as MGHDK and CDR2 as SYGVNS. The CDR3 loop is CASSVRDGWYF. CDR3 sequence (DNA): TGTGCCAGCAGCGTCCGGGACGGATGGTATTTT.

This sequence joins TRBV24-1 and TRBJ2-3; D perhaps matches TRBD2 (6 bases). Trimming took off 4 bases at V and 7 bases at J, with 17 bases between the two ends. Germline CDR1 is KGHDR and CDR2 is SFDVKD. This CDR3 has 15 residues. Here the CDR3 DNA reads TGTGCCACCAGTGACGGGGGTGACCCCCGATATACGCAGTATTTT. Translating gives CATSDGGDPRYTQYF.

The chain links TRBV6-6 to TRBJ2-7; D ambiguous. With 8 bases removed from V and 4 bases from J, the gap between germline ends came to 12 bases. The germline V gene encodes CDR1 MNHNY and CDR2 SVGAGI (reference sequence). The CDR3 is made up of 12 amino acids. Here the CDR3 reads CASSGPAYEQYF. The CDR3, as DNA: TGTGCCAGCTCGGGTCCTGCGTACGAGCAGTACTTC.

The chain employs TRBV28 and TRBJ1-1; D is uncertain. CDR1 and CDR2 (germline): MDHEN, SYDVKM. The V and J ends lost 2 bases and 6 bases respectively, with 7 bases between them. The CDR3 is made up of 12 amino acids. In DNA form, the CDR3 reads TGTGCCAGCAGTTTACAGGCTCCTGAAGCTTTCTTT. As protein: CASSLQAPEAFF.

The chain combines TRBV29-1 with TRBJ1-3; weak D call: TRBD1 (6 bases). V was trimmed by 4 bases and J by 5 bases, leaving 12 bases between them. The CDR3 covers 13 residues. CDR1 and CDR2 from the germline V gene are SQVTM and ANQGSEA. The CDR3 DNA is TGCAGCGTTGTAAGAGGGGGGAGAAACACCATATATTTT. Its translation: CSVVRGGRNTIYF.

In this sample, this clone turned up once. The J gene is TRBJ1-3, the V gene TRBV28; 8 nucleotides match TRBD1. Germline V CDR1 and CDR2: MDHEN, SYDVKM. The J segment lost 1 base and the V segment lost 1 base, leaving 3 bases of the junction unmatched. The CDR3 consists of 16 residues. The CDR3 DNA reads as TGTGCCAGCAGTTTATCTACAGGGGGATCTGGAAACACCATATATTTT. Protein: CASSLSTGGSGNTIYF.

The CDR3 DNA sequence: TGTGCCAGCAGCCGGAGCGGGAGTTTGGTCTACGAGCAGTACTTC. It is translated as CASSRSGSLVYEQYF. The chain recombines TRBV6-5 with TRBJ2-7; 8 bases are shared with TRBD2. CDR3 length: 15 residues. Per the germline V gene, CDR1 is MNHEY and CDR2 is SVGAGI. Germline trimming cut 6 bases from V and 3 bases from J; bases unmatched to any gene: 10.

The rearrangement uses TRBV5-1 and TRBJ2-7; D possibly corresponds to TRBD1 (5 bases). Trimming removed 2 bases from V and 4 bases from J, with 22 bases in between. The CDR3 runs to 17 residues. The germline V gene has CDR1 SGHRS and CDR2 YFSETQ. The CDR3 sequence is CASSFSSQYQGSYEQYF. CDR3 nucleotides: TGCGCCAGCAGCTTTTCTTCGCAATATCAGGGTTCTTACGAGCAGTACTTC.

The chain is built from TRBV28 and TRBJ2-3, with 8 bases identical to TRBD2. The junction had 14 bases not matched to a gene; V was cut back by 7 bases and J by 2 bases. Germline-derived CDR1 and CDR2 are MDHEN and SYDVKM. The CDR3 loop spans 17 amino acids. For the CDR3, the DNA is TGTGCCAGCACTCCCGGGGGGGAGGGCCGGGACACAGATACGCAGTATTTT. It encodes CASTPGGEGRDTDTQYF.

This chain links TRBV19 with TRBJ2-3, with TRBD2 matching 10 bases. V was clipped by 7 bases and J by 6 bases; unmatched bases: 7. The CDR3 spans 14 residues. The germline V gene encodes CDR1 LNHDA and CDR2 SQIVND (reference sequence). CDR3 protein: CASKLAGPSDTQYF. CDR3 in DNA: TGTGCCAGTAAACTAGCGGGGCCGAGTGATACGCAGTATTTT.

This chain joins TRBV10-2 and TRBJ1-1; D is unresolved. Between the trimmed V and J ends, which lost 0 bases and 1 base, there was a span of 3 bases. Looked up from germline, CDR1 is WSHSY and CDR2 is SAAADI. The CDR3 totals 13 residues. The CDR3 DNA reads as TGCGCCAGCAGTGAGTCTGAGAACACTGAAGCTTTCTTT. Its protein product is CASSESENTEAFF.

The chain carries TRBV2 and TRBJ2-1, with 13 bases fitting TRBD2. The CDR3 extends over 15 amino acids. Germline V gene data show CDR1 as SNHLY and CDR2 as FYNNEI. Unmatched junction bases numbered 8, after V lost 6 bases and J lost 9 bases. This chain's CDR3 is CASRAGLAGEGEQFF. CDR3 nucleotide sequence: TGTGCCAGCAGGGCTGGACTAGCGGGAGAGGGTGAGCAGTTCTTC.

This CDR3 is CASSLVSNLGIRGDYEQYF. Written as DNA, the CDR3 is TGTGCCAGCAGCTTAGTTTCTAATTTAGGTATACGAGGGGACTACGAGCAGTACTTC. The V gene is TRBV11-2, the J gene TRBJ2-7; D possibly uses TRBD1 or TRBD2 (5 bases each). There are 19 residues in the CDR3. Germline lookup yields CDR1 SGHAT and CDR2 FQNNGV. Trimming took off 1 base at V and 3 bases at J, with 25 bases between the two ends.

The V call is TRBV9, the J call TRBJ2-2; 12 bases match TRBD2. The ends lost 4 bases at V and 5 bases at J; junction bases unmatched: 3. The CDR3 runs 15 residues. Germline V gene lookup returns CDR1 SGDLS and CDR2 YYNGEE. The CDR3 here is CASSPGLAGTGELFF. Written as DNA, the CDR3 is TGTGCCAGCAGCCCTGGACTAGCGGGAACCGGGGAGCTGTTTTTT.

The V call is TRBV4-2, the J call TRBJ2-3; no firm D call. Germline CDR1 and CDR2: LGHNA and YNFKEQ. The CDR3 is 14 amino acids. Trimming cost V 1 base and J 1 base, with 6 bases left between them. The CDR3 coding sequence is TGTGCCAGCAGCCAAGCTCACGGCACAGATACGCAGTATTTT. This translates into CASSQAHGTDTQYF.

This chain links TRBV5-1 with TRBJ2-2; 9 bases are a match to TRBD1. Germline lookup yields CDR1 SGHRS and CDR2 YFSETQ. The CDR3 totals 15 residues. After removal of 0 bases from V and 3 bases from J, the junction contained 0 bases not matched to a gene. CDR3: CASSLGTGDTGELFF. In DNA, the CDR3 is TGCGCCAGCAGCTTGGGGACAGGGGACACCGGGGAGCTGTTTTTT.

This chain joins TRBV5-1 and TRBJ2-7; D not resolved. Trimming took off 3 bases at V and 3 bases at J, with 13 bases between the two ends. Germline assignment: CDR1 SGHRS and CDR2 YFSETQ. The CDR3 has 14 residues. The CDR3 DNA reads as TGCGCCAGCAGCTCGAATTTTAATCACTACGAGCAGTACTTC. Translated: CASSSNFNHYEQYF.

This chain joins TRBV5-6 and TRBJ2-7, with a tentative D call TRBD1 (7 bases). Germline V gives CDR1 SGHDT, CDR2 YYEEEE. This CDR3 is 14 amino acids long. Trimming removed 3 bases at V and 2 bases at J, with 12 bases between. The CDR3 loop is CASSWRDSTYEQYF. CDR3 nucleotide sequence: TGTGCCAGCAGCTGGAGGGACAGCACCTACGAGCAGTACTTC.

The chain joins TRBV28 to TRBJ2-4; D gene uncertain. V dropped 5 bases and J dropped 0 bases, with 20 bases sitting between them. The CDR3 length is 18 residues. Germline V gene sequence: CDR1 MDHEN, CDR2 SYDVKM. CDR3 loop: CASSQVEQTLIAKNIQYF. CDR3 bases: TGTGCCAGCAGTCAGGTGGAGCAGACCCTTATAGCCAAAAACATTCAGTACTTC.

Comments on this clone: The sample contains more than one DNA sequence encoding this CDR3. This chain uses TRBV5-4 with TRBJ1-1; D may be TRBD1 (6 bases). V lost 2 bases and J 0 bases, leaving 11 bases between the germline ends. The germline gives CDR1 SGHNT, CDR2 YYREEE (reference sequence). The CDR3 contains 15 residues. CDR3 nucleotides: TGTGCCAGCAGCTTAGGTGGACAGATGAACACTGAAGCTTTCTTT. It yields the protein CASSLGGQMNTEAFF.

This sequence joins TRBV14 and TRBJ1-3; D remains unclear. The V end was cut by 1 base, the J end by 0 bases, with 7 bases between. This CDR3 has 15 residues. CDR1 and CDR2 from the germline V gene are SGHDN and FVKESK. CDR3 in DNA: TGTGCCAGCAGCCAAGGGGCAGACTCTGGAAACACCATATATTTT. Translation gives CASSQGADSGNTIYF.

The chain uses TRBV5-1 and TRBJ1-1; D gene unclear. V was cut by 4 bases and J by 0 bases, with 13 bases left in between. CDR3 length: 15 residues. Germline assignment: CDR1 SGHRS and CDR2 YFSETQ. The CDR3 sequence is CASSPETTVNTEAFF. For the CDR3, the DNA is TGCGCCAGCAGCCCCGAAACAACAGTGAACACTGAAGCTTTCTTT. Together with reference TRBV5-1 and TRBJ1-1, the CDR3 gives the full variable domain: KAGVTQTPRYLIKTRGQQVTLSCSPISGHRSVSWYQQTPGQGLQFLFEYFSETQRNKGNFPGRFSGRQFSNSRSEMNVSTLELGDSALYLCASSPETTVNTEAFFGQGTRLTVV.

J is TRBJ1-1 and V is TRBV19; no definite D call. The CDR3 loop spans 15 amino acids. The V gene lost 0 bases and the J gene lost 2 bases, with 10 bases spanning the gap. Germline V gene sequence: CDR1 LNHDA, CDR2 SQIVND (reference sequence). For the CDR3, the DNA is TGTGCCAGTAGTATAGATGTGGTGGTAAACACTGAAGCTTTCTTT. Translating it yields CASSIDVVVNTEAFF. The full variable domain, with the rest looked up from reference TRBV19 and TRBJ1-1, is DGGITQSPKYLFRKEGQNVTLSCEQNLNHDAMYWYRQDPGQGLRLIYYSQIVNDFQKGDIAEGYSVSREKKESFPLTVTSAQKNPTAFYLCASSIDVVVNTEAFFGQGTRLTVV.

This clone was seen a few times. The chain is built from TRBV12-3 or TRBV12-4 and TRBJ2-3, with a tentative D call TRBD2 (5 bases). V lost 4 bases, J lost 3 bases, and 8 bases lay in between. CDR3 length: 13 amino acids. The DNA of the CDR3 is TGTGCCAGCAGTTCGGGGTGGACAGATACGCAGTATTTT. It yields the protein CASSSGWTDTQYF.

The chain links TRBV4-2 to TRBJ2-3; 9 nucleotides match TRBD2. After removal of 0 bases from V and 9 bases from J, the junction contained 13 bases not matched to a gene. The CDR3 spans 17 residues. Germline assignment: CDR1 LGHNA and CDR2 YNFKEQ. The CDR3 reads CASSQEEEITGTSTQYF. The CDR3 nucleotides read TGTGCCAGCAGCCAAGAAGAAGAGATAACCGGGACTAGCACGCAGTATTTT.